One sample yielded the 27 T cell receptor beta chains listed below, sequenced in a study of blood T cell repertoires in COVID-19. Using immunoSEQ multiplex PCR, the repertoire was profiled, and TCRdb retains in-frame clones only, with some absent. This table holds roughly 19,000 clones, roughly 90% found once. Material for sequencing was peripheral blood. The receptor set was obtained from a human donor in a cohort sampled during active COVID-19.

The genes are TRBV7-9 and TRBJ1-1; D remains ambiguous. The ends were cut back, 3 bases at V and 6 bases at J, with 11 bases in the middle. The CDR3 consists of 13 residues. Germline CDR1 and CDR2: SEHNR and FQNEAQ (reference sequence). CDR3 bases: TGTGCCAGCAGCTTGGATTTACAGCCTGAAGCTTTCTTT. This encodes CASSLDLQPEAFF.

The genes are TRBV6-5 and TRBJ2-4; TRBD1 matches at 10 bases. The germline gives CDR1 MNHEY, CDR2 SVGAGI. J gave up 7 bases and V 6 bases, and 9 bases lay outside the gene matches. The CDR3 has 15 amino acids. The CDR3 bases are TGTGCCAGCAGACCGGGGACAGGGGCCCAGAACATTCAGTACTTC. It specifies CASRPGTGAQNIQYF.

The chain has TRBV14 and TRBJ1-1, with unresolved D. Trimming removed 0 bases at V and 7 bases at J, with 9 bases between. Germline lookup yields CDR1 SGHDN and CDR2 FVKESK. The CDR3 sequence is 13 residues long. The CDR3 nucleotides read TGTGCCAGCAGCCAAGAGCTGGGGAGTGAAGCTTTCTTT. Translation: CASSQELGSEAFF.

This chain joins TRBV6-5 and TRBJ1-5, with D perhaps matching TRBD1 (6 bases). Trimming left V 5 bases short and J 4 bases short, with 15 bases between. CDR1 MNHEY and CDR2 SVGAGI come from the germline V gene. The CDR3 totals 15 residues. CDR3 DNA sequence: TGTGCCAGCAGTAAGGGCAGGGGTAGGAATCAGCCCCAGCATTTT. This encodes CASSKGRGRNQPQHF.

This chain uses TRBV2 with TRBJ2-7; 8 nucleotides align to TRBD1. The CDR3 extends over 14 amino acids. Germline V lookup: CDR1 SNHLY, CDR2 FYNNEI. V lost 3 bases to trimming and J lost 5 bases; unmatched junction nucleotides: 6. Written as DNA, the CDR3 is TGTGCCAGCAGTGACAGGGGGCAGGTCCACGAGCAGTACTTC. Translating it yields CASSDRGQVHEQYF.

The chain couples TRBV7-2 to TRBJ2-6; 9 bases map to TRBD1. J lost 2 bases, V lost 4 bases, and 9 bases had no gene match. The CDR3 totals 18 residues. Germline CDR1 reads SGHTA; CDR2 reads FQGNSA. CDR3 DNA sequence: TGTGCCAGCAGCTCAAAGTCCCGGGACAGGGCTGGGGCCAACGTCCTGACTTTC. Encoded protein: CASSSKSRDRAGANVLTF.

The V and J genes are TRBV7-2 and TRBJ1-2; possibly TRBD1 for D (6 bases). This CDR3 has 14 residues. Trimming cost V 1 base and J 4 bases, with 10 bases left between them. The germline V gene encodes CDR1 SGHTA and CDR2 FQGNSA. CDR3 protein: CASSLEQGSYGYTF. The CDR3 nucleotides read TGTGCCAGCAGCTTAGAACAGGGTAGCTATGGCTACACCTTC.

The V and J genes are TRBV2 and TRBJ2-1; 8 bases match TRBD2. The CDR3 extends over 13 amino acids. The ends lost 7 bases at V and 8 bases at J; junction bases unmatched: 7. Germline V gene data show CDR1 as SNHLY and CDR2 as FYNNEI. The DNA of the CDR3 is TGTGCCAGCATCATCGGGGGGGCGGATGAGCAGTTCTTC. Translated: CASIIGGADEQFF.

This chain connects TRBV4-2 to TRBJ1-5, with D maybe TRBD1 (5 bases). V dropped 3 bases and J dropped 11 bases, with 20 bases sitting between them. The V gene's germline CDR1 is LGHNA and CDR2 YNFKEQ. The CDR3 spans 15 residues. In nucleotides, the CDR3 is TGTGCCAGCAGCCAGGACGCAGGGAGGGCCGTAGCCCAGCATTTT. Protein sequence: CASSQDAGRAVAQHF.

The chain combines TRBV3-1 (or the pseudogene TRBV3-2) with TRBJ1-1, with D possibly being TRBD1 (5 bases). The CDR3 runs 13 residues. The V and J ends lost 0 bases and 5 bases respectively, with 7 bases between them. CDR1 is LGHDT and CDR2 is YNNKEL in the germline V gene (reference sequence). The CDR3 here is CASSQDGGTEAFF. The CDR3 DNA reads TGTGCCAGCAGCCAAGACGGGGGTACTGAAGCTTTCTTT.

The CDR3 reads CASSEGGTGSYYGYTF. CDR3 in DNA: TGTGCCAGCAGTGAAGGGGGGACAGGATCCTACTATGGCTACACCTTC. The chain carries TRBV6-1 and TRBJ1-2; 8 positions agree with TRBD1. Per the germline V gene, CDR1 is MNHNS and CDR2 is SASEGT. J was trimmed by 3 bases and V by 1 base; bases with no gene match: 7. CDR3 length: 16 residues.

The J gene is TRBJ1-2, the V gene TRBV19; 7 bases align to TRBD1. This CDR3 is 14 amino acids long. Germline values: CDR1 LNHDA, CDR2 SQIVND (reference sequence). The V segment lost 9 bases and the J segment 3 bases; nucleotides outside the gene matches: 10. The CDR3 region is CASHPTGFDYGYTF. DNA of the CDR3: TGTGCCAGCCATCCGACAGGGTTTGACTATGGCTACACCTTC.

The CDR3, as DNA: TGTGCCAGTACTACGGGACAGGGGCAGAGCAATCAGCCCCAGCATTTT. Encoded protein: CASTTGQGQSNQPQHF. The chain combines TRBV19 with TRBJ1-5; 10 nucleotides align to TRBD1. The V gene end was trimmed by 7 bases and the J gene end by 1 base; junction bases not matched to a gene: 7. CDR3 size: 16 residues. Germline assignment: CDR1 LNHDA and CDR2 SQIVND (reference sequence).

This CDR3 reads CASSAHRGYNEQFF. CDR3 nucleotide sequence: TGCGCCAGCAGCGCACACAGGGGGTACAATGAGCAGTTCTTC. The rearrangement joins TRBV5-1 to TRBJ2-1; 8 bases map to TRBD1. The CDR3 is made up of 14 amino acids. Germline CDR1 SGHRS, CDR2 YFSETQ. J gave up 4 bases and V 4 bases, and 4 bases lay outside the gene matches.

The rearrangement uses TRBV5-1 and TRBJ2-3, with 7 bases that match TRBD1. Germline trimming cut 5 bases from V and 3 bases from J; bases unmatched to any gene: 9. CDR3 length: 15 residues. Germline lookup yields CDR1 SGHRS and CDR2 YFSETQ. The CDR3: CASRGDRERTDTQYF. The CDR3 DNA is TGCGCCAGCAGAGGTGACAGGGAAAGGACAGATACGCAGTATTTT.

V and J are TRBV5-5 and TRBJ1-2, with TRBD1 matching 8 bases. The CDR3 is made up of 16 amino acids. In germline, CDR1 is SGHKS, CDR2 YYEKEE (reference sequence). J gave up 4 bases and V 4 bases, and 12 bases lay outside the gene matches. The chain's CDR3 is CASSAPPGQEPYGYTF. The CDR3 DNA is TGTGCCAGCAGCGCACCCCCGGGACAGGAACCCTATGGCTACACCTTC.

V is TRBV4-1 and J is TRBJ2-3, with D possibly TRBD2 on 7 matching bases. From germline, CDR1 is MGHRA and CDR2 YSYEKL. V was trimmed by 1 base and J by 1 base, leaving 21 bases between them. This CDR3 comprises 19 residues. The CDR3 is CASSQAVAGAPGGTDTQYF. The CDR3 nucleotides are TGCGCCAGCAGCCAAGCGGTGGCGGGGGCCCCGGGCGGCACAGATACGCAGTATTTT.

The genes are TRBV19 and TRBJ1-1; 9 bases are shared with TRBD1. Germline V gene lookup returns CDR1 LNHDA and CDR2 SQIVND (reference sequence). Trimming took 6 bases from V and 6 from J; bases not matched to a gene: 14. CDR3 size: 16 residues. The CDR3 coding sequence is TGTGCCAGTAGAACCACTCGGGACAGGGTGTCTGCTGAAGCTTTCTTT. It translates to CASRTTRDRVSAEAFF.

This clone was counted between two and nine times. J is TRBJ2-7 and V is TRBV29-1; 9 bases line up with TRBD1. Germline CDR1 reads SQVTM; CDR2 reads ANQGSEA. This CDR3 comprises 14 residues. The V segment lost 1 base and the J segment 3 bases; nucleotides outside the gene matches: 4. The CDR3 reads CSVEVSGQGYEQYF. For the CDR3, the DNA is TGCAGCGTTGAAGTTTCGGGACAGGGCTACGAGCAGTACTTC.

This clone was seen once. V gene TRBV13 combines with J gene TRBJ2-3, with 12 bases that match TRBD2. The V gene end was trimmed by 6 bases and the J gene end by 0 bases; junction bases not matched to a gene: 4. Germline V gene lookup returns CDR1 PRHDT and CDR2 FYEKMQ (reference sequence). There are 16 residues in the CDR3. The CDR3 nucleotides read TGTGCCAGCAGGGGACTAGCGGGTCCAAGCACAGATACGCAGTATTTT. Its protein is CASRGLAGPSTDTQYF.

The chain joins TRBV5-4 to TRBJ2-1; 15 bases match TRBD2. The CDR3 sequence is 17 residues long. The J segment lost 7 bases and the V segment lost 4 bases, leaving 9 bases of the junction unmatched. Germline CDR1 reads SGHNT; CDR2 reads YYREEE (reference sequence). The CDR3 bases are TGTGCCAGCAGCCCCGGACTAGCGGGGGGGCCGAGGAATGAGCAGTTCTTC. Amino acids: CASSPGLAGGPRNEQFF.

The rearrangement links TRBV7-6 to TRBJ2-7; TRBD1 matches at 8 bases. Germline V gene sequence: CDR1 SGHVS, CDR2 FNYEAQ. V lost 4 bases to trimming and J lost 5 bases; unmatched junction nucleotides: 4. The CDR3 extends over 13 amino acids. CDR3 protein: CASSWTGSDEQYF. The CDR3 DNA is TGTGCCAGCAGCTGGACAGGGTCCGACGAGCAGTACTTC.

The gene calls are TRBV5-1 and TRBJ1-4; D is ambiguous. Germline V gives CDR1 SGHRS, CDR2 YFSETQ. V shed 0 bases and J shed 0 bases, with 9 bases lying between them. The CDR3 is 16 residues long. CDR3 DNA sequence: TGCGCCAGCAGCTTGGATCCCTCTACAACTAATGAAAAACTGTTTTTT. Translation gives CASSLDPSTTNEKLFF.

The chain combines TRBV2 with TRBJ1-5, with a weak D call TRBD1 (6 bases). CDR3 length: 18 residues. Deletions cut 6 bases from V and 0 bases from J, with 21 bases between. Germline assignment: CDR1 SNHLY and CDR2 FYNNEI. The CDR3 region is CASSNPGGPTNSNQPQHF. CDR3 DNA: TGTGCCAGCAGCAATCCGGGGGGGCCAACTAATAGCAATCAGCCCCAGCATTTT.

The chain links TRBV11-2 to TRBJ1-2; possibly TRBD1 for D (6 bases). This CDR3 region has 15 residues. Germline V lookup: CDR1 SGHAT, CDR2 FQNNGV. Trimming took 4 bases from V and 2 from J, leaving 14 bases between them. The CDR3 reads CASSSSGTLNYGYTF. The CDR3 coding sequence is TGTGCCAGCAGCTCCTCCGGGACACTGAACTATGGCTACACCTTC.

The chain joins TRBV4-2 to TRBJ1-2, with D perhaps matching TRBD1 (6 bases). The CDR3 consists of 17 residues. V lost 1 base to trimming and J lost 7 bases, with 22 bases between them. Germline CDR1 and CDR2: LGHNA and YNFKEQ. The chain's CDR3 is CASSQALQDRARSGYTF. CDR3 coding DNA: TGTGCCAGCAGCCAAGCCTTACAGGACAGAGCCAGGAGTGGCTACACCTTC.

The rearrangement joins TRBV12-5 to TRBJ2-2; D gene ambiguous. V was pared by 0 bases and J by 3 bases, with 11 bases between. In germline, CDR1 is LGHNT, CDR2 FRNRAP. CDR3 size: 16 residues. CDR3 loop: CASGLVITSHTGELFF. The CDR3 DNA follows: TGTGCTAGTGGTTTGGTAATCACTTCCCACACCGGGGAGCTGTTTTTT.